The 27 T cell receptor beta chains listed next were all sequenced from one sample in a study of T-cell memory formation after mild COVID-19. In TCRdb, the 5' RACE reads were re-called with MiXCR into one record per CDR3 protein. The sample consists of about 110,000 distinct CDR3 sequences, about a sixth of them appearing once. The sample taken for sequencing was PBMCs or a T cell subset sorted from them (not recorded which). These receptors were collected from an adult woman who had mild COVID-19 (a few samples of this study predate the infection). Cell type and time point are not known.

The sample holds a few counts of this clonotype. V and J are TRBV11-3 and TRBJ2-7; D is ambiguous. This CDR3 comprises 12 residues. Germline V CDR1 and CDR2: SGHNT, YENEEA. In nucleotides, the CDR3 is TGTGCTTTGCGCGGCGCGCCCTACGAGCAGTACTTC. Its protein is CALRGAPYEQYF.

The J gene is TRBJ1-2, the V gene TRBV12-3 or TRBV12-4, with TRBD1 as a possible D gene (6 bases). V was shortened by 10 bases and J by 4 bases, with 13 bases between the two germline ends. The CDR3 contains 12 residues. CDR3 amino acids: CATEDSFYGYTF. For the CDR3, the DNA is TGTGCCACCGAGGACAGTTTCTATGGCTACACCTTC.

This clonotype has a handful of counts. The rearrangement joins TRBV27 to TRBJ2-3, with D tentatively TRBD1 or TRBD2 (6 bases each). V was shortened by 3 bases and J by 1 base, with 11 bases between the two germline ends. The CDR3 spans 15 residues. Germline V gene lookup returns CDR1 MNHEY and CDR2 SMNVEV (reference sequence). CDR3 bases: TGTGCCAGCAGTTTCGGAGGGGGAGGCACAGATACGCAGTATTTT. Protein product: CASSFGGGGTDTQYF.

A few counts support this clonotype. The V call is TRBV2, the J call TRBJ2-3, with 10 bases fitting TRBD1. CDR1 and CDR2 (germline): SNHLY, FYNNEI. V shed 7 bases, J shed 3 bases, and the junction held 4 bases outside the gene matches. The CDR3 runs 14 residues. The CDR3 protein is CASIGQGGTDTQYF. The CDR3 DNA reads as TGTGCCAGCATTGGACAGGGGGGAACAGATACGCAGTATTTT.

This clonotype has just a few counts. The rearrangement links TRBV24-1 to TRBJ2-2; no clear D gene. The CDR3 is 15 amino acids. V was cut by 8 bases and J by 2 bases, with 14 bases left in between. In germline, CDR1 is KGHDR, CDR2 SFDVKD. The CDR3 here is CATMSVGGNTGELFF. The CDR3 nucleotides are TGTGCCACCATGTCTGTTGGCGGTAACACCGGGGAGCTGTTTTTT.

In nucleotides, the CDR3 is TGTGCCAGCAGCTCTCGGGACAGCAAGAACACTGAAGCTTTCTTT. Its protein product is CASSSRDSKNTEAFF. This sequence joins TRBV7-9 and TRBJ1-1; TRBD1 aligns across 7 bases. Germline V gene lookup returns CDR1 SEHNR and CDR2 FQNEAQ (reference sequence). V dropped 4 bases and J dropped 1; count of bases not matched to a gene: 6. The CDR3 is 15 amino acids.

There are a few counts of this clonotype. V is TRBV27 and J is TRBJ2-7, with D possibly TRBD1 on 5 matching bases. The CDR3 has 14 amino acids. Per the germline V gene, CDR1 is MNHEY and CDR2 is SMNVEV (reference sequence). Trimming left V 3 bases short and J 0 bases short, with 9 bases between. DNA for the CDR3: TGTGCCAGCAGTTTCGGAGACAGCTCCTACGAGCAGTACTTC. Protein product: CASSFGDSSYEQYF.

The V call is TRBV15, the J call TRBJ2-1; D is perhaps TRBD2 (6 bases). With 3 bases removed from V and 6 bases from J, the gap between germline ends came to 12 bases. The length of the CDR3 is 14 residues. CDR1 is LNHNV, CDR2 YYDKDF, per germline (reference sequence). CDR3 sequence (DNA): TGTGCCACCAGCAGCCGCGAGCGGGTCAATGAGCAGTTCTTC. This gives the protein CATSSRERVNEQFF.

This clonotype was counted only a few times. The rearrangement uses TRBV9 and TRBJ1-5, with TRBD1 as a possible D gene (5 bases). V gave up 0 bases and J gave up 4 bases, with 11 bases separating them. The CDR3 totals 15 residues. Germline assignment: CDR1 SGDLS and CDR2 YYNGEE. CDR3: CASSVGGSANQPQHF. Here the CDR3 DNA reads TGTGCCAGCAGCGTAGGGGGGTCAGCTAATCAGCCCCAGCATTTT.

This chain joins TRBV29-1 and TRBJ2-5; D gene uncertain. Trimming removed 0 bases from V and 2 bases from J, with 7 bases in between. This CDR3 is 13 amino acids long. Germline CDR1 and CDR2: SQVTM and ANQGSEA. CDR3 loop: CSVEDKGQETQYF. CDR3 DNA sequence: TGCAGCGTTGAAGATAAAGGGCAAGAGACCCAGTACTTC.

On this clonotype: A junction boundary mismatches the germline segment, possibly from a read error. The chain couples TRBV30 to TRBJ2-1, with TRBD2 matching 8 bases. CDR3 length: 16 amino acids. Germline values: CDR1 GTSNPN, CDR2 SVGIG (reference sequence). The CDR3 region has the DNA TGTGCCTGGAGTAACGTAGCGGGGACCTCCCACAATGAGCAGTTCTTC. Translated, it gives CAWSNVAGTSHNEQFF.

The gene calls are TRBV9 and TRBJ1-5; D unresolved. This CDR3 region has 14 residues. Looked up from germline, CDR1 is SGDLS and CDR2 is YYNGEE. Trimming took 0 bases from V and 3 from J, leaving 7 bases between them. The CDR3 region has the DNA TGTGCCAGCAGCGTAGGGCAGACCAATCAGCCCCAGCATTTT. Its translation: CASSVGQTNQPQHF.

This clonotype showed up just a few times. CDR3 protein: CSVPAGNTEAFF. CDR3 sequence (DNA): TGCAGCGTCCCCGCCGGGAACACTGAAGCTTTCTTT. This chain connects TRBV29-1 to TRBJ1-1; D ambiguous. The ends were cut back, 6 bases at V and 1 base at J, with 9 bases in the middle. This CDR3 contains 12 residues. Germline CDR1 and CDR2: SQVTM and ANQGSEA.

This clonotype occurred a few times. The chain carries TRBV4-3 and TRBJ2-1; a possible D gene is TRBD2 (5 bases). CDR3 length: 15 residues. Germline V gene lookup returns CDR1 LGHNA and CDR2 YSLEER. Deletions cut 2 bases from V and 9 bases from J, with 17 bases between. CDR3 in DNA: TGCGCCAGCAGCCAAACCGGACTGCCCCTCAGTGAGCAGTTCTTC. It codes for CASSQTGLPLSEQFF.

J is TRBJ1-2 and V is TRBV12-3 or TRBV12-4; D gene ambiguous. The CDR3 contains 13 residues. V gave up 5 bases and J gave up 8 bases, with 15 bases separating them. The CDR3 region is CASSPPGYWGYTF. CDR3 in DNA: TGTGCCAGCAGTCCCCCGGGATATTGGGGCTACACCTTC.

Turning to this clonotype: An end of the junction does not agree with germline; a read error may underlie this. The V and J genes are TRBV9 and TRBJ2-1; tentatively, D is TRBD1 (5 bases). This CDR3 has 13 residues. Germline V gene lookup returns CDR1 SGDLS and CDR2 YYNGEE. CDR3 sequence (DNA): TGTGCCAGCAGCACTCAGGGATTGACACCGATGGTCTTC. It is translated as CASSTQGLTPMVF.

This clonotype was detected a few times. The chain employs TRBV9 and TRBJ2-2; TRBD2 aligns across 11 bases. This CDR3 is 18 amino acids long. V lost 3 bases, J lost 0 bases, and 7 bases stayed unmatched. Looked up from germline, CDR1 is SGDLS and CDR2 is YYNGEE. CDR3 nucleotides: TGTGCCAGCAGCGCAGGACTAGCGGGTCTGGCGAACACCGGGGAGCTGTTTTTT. This codes for CASSAGLAGLANTGELFF.

This clonotype was detected a few times. V and J are TRBV12-3 or TRBV12-4 and TRBJ2-7; unclear D gene. The CDR3 loop spans 13 amino acids. The V gene lost 4 bases and the J gene lost 3 bases, with 10 bases spanning the gap. The CDR3 region is CASSSPINYEQYF. DNA for the CDR3: TGTGCCAGCAGTTCACCGATAAACTACGAGCAGTACTTC.

The rearrangement uses TRBV6-5 and TRBJ1-1; 7 bases are shared with TRBD1. The CDR3 sequence is 14 residues long. The V segment lost 7 bases and the J segment 4 bases; nucleotides outside the gene matches: 9. The germline CDR1 and CDR2 sequences are MNHEY and SVGAGI. This CDR3 reads CASNPGGFSTEAFF. The CDR3 DNA is TGTGCCAGCAACCCAGGGGGGTTTAGCACTGAAGCTTTCTTT.

The chain has TRBV7-2 and TRBJ2-3; D unclear. The CDR3 loop spans 13 amino acids. CDR1 SGHTA and CDR2 FQGNSA come from the germline V gene. The ends were cut back, 4 bases at V and 2 bases at J, with 7 bases in the middle. CDR3 in amino acids: CASSWVTTDTQYF. The CDR3 DNA reads TGTGCCAGCAGCTGGGTGACCACAGATACGCAGTATTTT. The whole variable domain, filled in from reference TRBV7-2 and TRBJ2-3, reads GAGVSQSPSNKVTEKGKDVELRCDPISGHTALYWYRQSLGQGLEFLIYFQGNSAPDKSGLPSDRFSAERTGGSVSTLTIQRTQQEDSAVYLCASSWVTTDTQYFGPGTRLTVL.

This clonotype was found many times. The J gene is TRBJ2-7, the V gene TRBV11-2, with a possible D match to TRBD1 (6 bases). The CDR3 runs to 14 residues. The V gene lost 4 bases and the J gene lost 3 bases, with 13 bases spanning the gap. Per the germline V gene, CDR1 is SGHAT and CDR2 is FQNNGV. In DNA, the CDR3 is TGTGCCAGCAGCTCCCCGGGACAAAGCTACGAGCAGTACTTC. Protein product: CASSSPGQSYEQYF.

The chain is built from TRBV7-9 and TRBJ2-5; 7 positions match TRBD1. V was clipped by 5 bases and J by 2 bases; unmatched bases: 5. CDR1 SEHNR and CDR2 FQNEAQ come from the germline V gene (reference sequence). The CDR3 has 14 residues. The CDR3 bases are TGTGCCAGCAGCGCTGACAGGGCGCAAGAGACCCAGTACTTC. Translating it yields CASSADRAQETQYF.

This clonotype is medium-sized in the sample. This chain links TRBV4-2 with TRBJ2-3, with D possibly TRBD2 on 5 matching bases. V was clipped by 1 base and J by 2 bases, with 10 bases between them. This CDR3 contains 15 residues. Germline assignment: CDR1 LGHNA and CDR2 YNFKEQ. The CDR3 is CASSQGGLDTDTQYF. The CDR3 nucleotides are TGTGCCAGCAGCCAAGGAGGGCTAGACACAGATACGCAGTATTTT.

The sample holds a few counts of this clonotype. J is TRBJ2-3 and V is TRBV2; 7 bases are a match to TRBD1. V lost 2 bases and J lost 4; bases outside the gene matches: 6. In germline, CDR1 is SNHLY, CDR2 FYNNEI. There are 15 residues in the CDR3. The CDR3 coding sequence is TGTGCCAGCAGTGAACCCCGGGACAGTGCAGATACGCAGTATTTT. Its protein is CASSEPRDSADTQYF.

This clonotype came up a few times. The rearrangement uses TRBV13 and TRBJ2-5; 9 nucleotides agree with TRBD2. With V trimmed by 3 bases and J by 1 base, 3 bases remained unmatched. Germline CDR1 PRHDT, CDR2 FYEKMQ (reference sequence). This CDR3 spans 15 amino acids. The CDR3: CASSFAGGGQETQYF. The CDR3 nucleotides read TGTGCCAGCAGCTTTGCGGGAGGGGGCCAAGAGACCCAGTACTTC.

This clonotype was picked up many times. The chain links TRBV7-9 to TRBJ2-7, with D tentatively TRBD1 (6 bases). CDR1 and CDR2 from the germline V gene are SEHNR and FQNEAQ (reference sequence). There are 14 residues in the CDR3. Trimming left V 5 bases short and J 2 bases short, with 13 bases between. In nucleotides, the CDR3 is TGTGCCAGCAGCCGAAACGACAGGACCTACGAGCAGTACTTC. It specifies CASSRNDRTYEQYF.

The chain carries TRBV9 and TRBJ2-7; 8 nucleotides line up with TRBD1. Germline loops: CDR1 SGDLS, CDR2 YYNGEE. This CDR3 has 14 residues. J lost 4 bases, V lost 4 bases, and 7 bases had no gene match. This chain's CDR3 is CASSPTGVGYEQYF. The CDR3 region has the DNA TGTGCCAGCAGCCCGACAGGGGTGGGTTACGAGCAGTACTTC.